The source of this T cell receptor (beta chain) is a study of T cells in tumors after PD-1 blockade. Study details: Daily vismodegib 150 mg continued in a subset of anti-PD-1-treated patients. General study points: Some novel exhausted tumor clones appeared in pre-treatment blood, suggesting peripheral recruitment.

The protocol was immunoSEQ multiplex PCR, while the TCRdb copy is restricted to in-frame clones and leaves out a portion. This sample has around 35,000 clones, with 73% found just once. Regarding this clone: Antigen: not known.

The germline V gene has CDR1 LNHDA and CDR2 SQIVND (reference sequence). Germline trimming cut 4 bases from V and 7 bases from J; bases unmatched to any gene: 7. The CDR3 totals 15 residues. This chain joins TRBV19 and TRBJ2-1; 10 bases are shared with TRBD1. The sequence was collected from a human donor with basal cell carcinoma. Sequences were derived from PBMCs, sampled after anti-PD-1 treatment. Here the CDR3 DNA reads TGTGCCAGTAGTACGACAGGGGGCGACGCGAATGAGCAGTTCTTC. Protein product: CASSTTGGDANEQFF.